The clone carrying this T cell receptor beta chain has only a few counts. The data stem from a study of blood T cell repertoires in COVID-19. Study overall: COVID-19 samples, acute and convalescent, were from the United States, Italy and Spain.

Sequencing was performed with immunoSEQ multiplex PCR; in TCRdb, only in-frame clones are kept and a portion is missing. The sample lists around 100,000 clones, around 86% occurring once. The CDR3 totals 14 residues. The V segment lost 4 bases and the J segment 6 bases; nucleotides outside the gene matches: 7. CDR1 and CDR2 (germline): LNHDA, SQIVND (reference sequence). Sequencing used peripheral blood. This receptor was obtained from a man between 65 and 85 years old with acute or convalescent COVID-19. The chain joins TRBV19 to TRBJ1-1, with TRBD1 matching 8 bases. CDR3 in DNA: TGTGCCAGTAGTAGTTACAGGGGGGAGGCTGAAGCTTTCTTT. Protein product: CASSSYRGEAEAFF.